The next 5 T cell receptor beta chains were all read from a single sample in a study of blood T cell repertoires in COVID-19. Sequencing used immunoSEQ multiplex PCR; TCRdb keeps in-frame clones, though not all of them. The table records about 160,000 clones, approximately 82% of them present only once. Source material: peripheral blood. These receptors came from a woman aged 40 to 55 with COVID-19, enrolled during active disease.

The CDR3 protein is CASSTDLPGEKLFF. CDR3 bases: TGTGCCAGTAGTACCGACCTACCCGGGGAAAAACTGTTTTTT. This chain joins TRBV19 and TRBJ1-4; unclear D gene. This CDR3 has 14 residues. CDR1 is LNHDA and CDR2 is SQIVND in the germline V gene (reference sequence). The ends were cut back, 4 bases at V and 8 bases at J, with 14 bases in the middle.

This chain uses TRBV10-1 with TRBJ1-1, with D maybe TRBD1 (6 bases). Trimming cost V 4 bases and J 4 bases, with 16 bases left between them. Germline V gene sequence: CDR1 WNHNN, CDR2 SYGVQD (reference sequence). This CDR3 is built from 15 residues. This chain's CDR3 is CASSADSRGITEAFF. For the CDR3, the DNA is TGCGCCAGCAGTGCGGACAGCCGAGGGATCACTGAAGCTTTCTTT.

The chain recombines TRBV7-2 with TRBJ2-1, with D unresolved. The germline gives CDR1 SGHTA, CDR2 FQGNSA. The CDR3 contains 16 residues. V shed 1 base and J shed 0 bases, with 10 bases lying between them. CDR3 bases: TGTGCCAGCAGCTTAGTCTGGTTGAGCTCCTACAATGAGCAGTTCTTC. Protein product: CASSLVWLSSYNEQFF.

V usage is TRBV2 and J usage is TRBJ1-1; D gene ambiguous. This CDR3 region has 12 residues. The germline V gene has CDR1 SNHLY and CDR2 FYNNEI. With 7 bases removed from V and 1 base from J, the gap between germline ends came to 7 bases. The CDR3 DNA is TGTGCCAGCACCCGGGAGAACACTGAAGCTTTCTTT. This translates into CASTRENTEAFF.

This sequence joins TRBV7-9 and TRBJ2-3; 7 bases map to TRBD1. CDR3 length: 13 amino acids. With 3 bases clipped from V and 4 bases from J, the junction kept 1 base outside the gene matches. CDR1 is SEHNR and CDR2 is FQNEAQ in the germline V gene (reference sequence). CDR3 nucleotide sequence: TGTGCCAGCAGCTTCGACAGGGCAGATACGCAGTATTTT. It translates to CASSFDRADTQYF. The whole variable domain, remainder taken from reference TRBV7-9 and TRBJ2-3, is DTGVSQNPRHKITKRGQNVTFRCDPISEHNRLYWYRQTLGQGPEFLTYFQNEAQLEKSRLLSDRFSAERPKGSFSTLEIQRTEQGDSAMYLCASSFDRADTQYFGPGTRLTVL.